This T cell receptor beta chain appears in the sequencing data of a study of shared clonotypes between healthy human individuals. Whole-study context: There were three CD4 naive, three CD4 memory, two CD8 naive and one CD8 memory plates per donor.

For sorted subsets, approximately 180 ng DNA per replicate equaled approximately 32,000 T cell genomes. As processed by the authors: ImmunoSEQ sequences covered only the junction and lacked quality scores; filtering therefore differed. Assay used: immunoSEQ multiplex PCR; TCRdb lists only in-frame clones, some missing. V, J and clone size are those of that table, while D and trimming were read from the DNA. The top ten hold about 24% of the sample, which has more than 550,000 clones, 90% to 95% seen once. Germline loops: CDR1 SGHRS, CDR2 YFSETQ. The ends were cut back, 0 bases at V and 2 bases at J, with 6 bases in the middle. The length of the CDR3 is 13 residues. Terminally differentiated effector memory CD45RA+ cells were left out of the naive CD8 fraction, which was CD45RO-negative and positively selected for CCR7.

This rearrangement joins TRBV5-1 to TRBJ2-7; no definite D call. The source is a man aged 30 to 45 in good health. Sequenced sample: naive CD8+ T cells sorted from blood. The CDR3 region is CASSLADPYEQYF. Written as DNA, the CDR3 is TGCGCCAGCAGCTTGGCCGACCCCTACGAGCAGTACTTC.